Listed below are T cell receptor beta chains from one sample, sequenced in a study of cytomegalovirus exposure and HLA in healthy donors. TCRdb's copy holds only in-frame clones and misses some; the assay was immunoSEQ multiplex PCR. The profile shows more than 100,000 clones, less than 75% of them singletons. Sequenced sample: PBMCs. All receptors come from a woman aged 40 to 50 in good health and CMV-seronegative. Both conserved end residues are part of each CDR3. Fields, in order: J gene, D gene, V gene, CDR3 protein, CDR3 DNA. The D gene is left open where the match is weak.

>TRBJ2-1|TRBD2|TRBV6-5
CASSYSSGGIYNEQFF
TGTGCCAGCAGTTACTCTAGCGGGGGGATCTACAATGAGCAGTTCTTC
>TRBJ1-6|TRBD1|TRBV4-1
CASSQDRGGFLALHF
TGCGCCAGCAGCCAAGACCGAGGGGGCTTCCTGGCCCTCCACTTT
>TRBJ2-7|TRBD1|TRBV6-1
CASSEEGGQGALSYEQYF
TGTGCCAGCAGTGAAGAGGGGGGACAGGGGGCCCTCTCCTACGAGCAGTACTTC
>TRBJ2-3|.|TRBV25-1
CASSEEGLQLTDTQYF
TGTGCCAGCAGTGAAGAGGGTCTGCAACTCACAGATACGCAGTATTTT
>TRBJ2-1|.|TRBV5-1
CASHTGYNEQFF
TGCGCCAGTCATACAGGGTACAATGAGCAGTTCTTC
>TRBJ2-7|TRBD1|TRBV18
CASSPGQAYGEQYF
TGTGCCAGCTCACCGGGACAGGCGTACGGCGAGCAGTACTTC
>TRBJ2-2|TRBD2|TRBV6-4
CASRLAGDTGELFF
TGTGCCAGCAGACTAGCGGGAGACACCGGGGAGCTGTTTTTT
>TRBJ2-1|TRBD2|TRBV11-2
CASSLVAGVSNEQFF
TGTGCCAGCAGCTTAGTAGCGGGGGTGTCCAATGAGCAGTTCTTC
>TRBJ1-2|TRBD1|TRBV5-6
CASNLQGRSDYGYTF
TGTGCCAGCAACCTACAGGGGCGGTCCGACTATGGCTACACCTTC
>TRBJ2-2|.|TRBV6-5
CASSSGRANTGELFF
TGTGCCAGCAGTTCCGGGAGAGCGAACACCGGGGAGCTGTTTTTT
>TRBJ2-7|TRBD1|TRBV2
CASRPGTAYEQYF
TGTGCCAGCAGGCCCGGGACAGCCTACGAGCAGTACTTC